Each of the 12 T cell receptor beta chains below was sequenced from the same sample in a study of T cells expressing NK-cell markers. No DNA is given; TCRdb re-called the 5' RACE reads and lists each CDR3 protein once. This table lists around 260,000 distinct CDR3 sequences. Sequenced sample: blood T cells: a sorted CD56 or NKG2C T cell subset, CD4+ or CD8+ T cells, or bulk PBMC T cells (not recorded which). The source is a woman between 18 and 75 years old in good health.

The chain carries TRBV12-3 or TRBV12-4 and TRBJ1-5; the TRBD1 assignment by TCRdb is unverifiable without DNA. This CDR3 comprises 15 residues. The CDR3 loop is CASSSRDRENQPQHF.

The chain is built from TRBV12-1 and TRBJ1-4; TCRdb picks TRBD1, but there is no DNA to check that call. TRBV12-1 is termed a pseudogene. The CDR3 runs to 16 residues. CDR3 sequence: CASTPSLQGSNEKLFF.

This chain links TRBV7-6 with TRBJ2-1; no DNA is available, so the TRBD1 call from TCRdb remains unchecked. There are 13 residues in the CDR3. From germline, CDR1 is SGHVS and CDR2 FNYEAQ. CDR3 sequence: CASSLQGFNEQFF.

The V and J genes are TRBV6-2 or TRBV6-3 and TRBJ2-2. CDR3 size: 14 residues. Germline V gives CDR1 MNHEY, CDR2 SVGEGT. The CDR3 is CASSVPGSTGELFF.

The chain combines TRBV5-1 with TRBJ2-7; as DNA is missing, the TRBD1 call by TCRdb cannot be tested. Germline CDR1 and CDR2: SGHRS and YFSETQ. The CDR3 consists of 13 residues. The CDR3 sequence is CASSGSTGNEQYF.

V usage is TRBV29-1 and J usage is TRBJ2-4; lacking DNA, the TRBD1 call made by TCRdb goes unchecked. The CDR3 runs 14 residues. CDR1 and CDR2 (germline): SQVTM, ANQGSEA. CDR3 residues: CSVDKGGTKNIQYF.

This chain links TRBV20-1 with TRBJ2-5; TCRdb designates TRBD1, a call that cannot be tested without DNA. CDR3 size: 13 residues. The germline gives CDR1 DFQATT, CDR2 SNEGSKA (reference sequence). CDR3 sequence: CSARATERGTQYF.

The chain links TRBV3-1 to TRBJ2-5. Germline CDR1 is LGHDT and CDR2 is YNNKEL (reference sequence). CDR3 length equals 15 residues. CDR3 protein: CASSQVGRIEETQYF.

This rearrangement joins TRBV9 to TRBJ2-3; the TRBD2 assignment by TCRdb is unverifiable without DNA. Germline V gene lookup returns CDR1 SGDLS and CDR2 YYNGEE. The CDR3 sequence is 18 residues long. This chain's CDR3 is CASSVVPSGGLSTDTQYF.

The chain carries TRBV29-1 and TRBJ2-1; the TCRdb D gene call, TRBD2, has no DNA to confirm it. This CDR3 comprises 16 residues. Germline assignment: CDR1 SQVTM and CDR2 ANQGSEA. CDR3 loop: CSVEVGSGSSYNEQFF.

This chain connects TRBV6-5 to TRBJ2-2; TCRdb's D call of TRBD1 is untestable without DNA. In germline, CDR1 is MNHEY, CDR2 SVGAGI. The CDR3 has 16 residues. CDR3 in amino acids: CASSYPGTGSSGELFF.

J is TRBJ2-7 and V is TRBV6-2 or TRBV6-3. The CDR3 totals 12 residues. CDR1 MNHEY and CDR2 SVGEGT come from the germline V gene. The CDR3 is CASSYGLGQQYF.